This is a list of T cell receptor beta chains from one sample in a study of vaccination effects on CD4 cells after COVID-19. These receptors' antigens are unknown. The protocol was immunoSEQ multiplex PCR, while the TCRdb copy is restricted to in-frame clones and leaves out a portion. The profile covers 30,000 to 45,000 clones, with about two thirds appearing a single time and around 15% taken by the ten largest. The source was CD4+ T cells from PBMCs cultured with HCoV-NL63 spike peptides, collected before COVID-19 vaccination. The receptors here all came from a human donor who had a prior SARS-CoV-2 infection. Each CDR3 is given with its conserved first and last residue. The D gene is left open where the match is weak. Size values are once, few and many counts, or a class for expanded clones, and some rows have none.

clone_size j_call v_call d_call cdr3_aa cdr3_nt
. TRBJ1-1 TRBV15 . CATSGLAGTEAFF TGTGCCACCAGCGGCCTCGCGGGTACTGAAGCTTTCTTT
. TRBJ2-7 TRBV6-6 . CASSLEPQVLGSYEQYF TGTGCCAGCAGTCTCGAACCACAGGTACTTGGTTCCTACGAGCAGTACTTC
. TRBJ2-5 TRBV7-9 . CASSSSGETQYF TGTGCCAGCAGCTCGTCTGGAGAGACCCAGTACTTC
few TRBJ2-1 TRBV19 TRBD2 CASSIRLAGHNEQFF TGTGCCAGTAGTATCCGACTAGCGGGACACAATGAGCAGTTCTTC
. TRBJ2-3 TRBV5-3 . CARSLRRGTDTQYF TGTGCCAGAAGCTTGAGGCGGGGCACAGATACGCAGTATTTT
many TRBJ2-5 TRBV7-2 . CASSLGSRSGQETQYF TGTGCCAGCAGCTTAGGATCGCGATCAGGCCAAGAGACCCAGTACTTC
. TRBJ1-5 TRBV5-8 TRBD1 CASRQTGGYQPQHF TGTGCCAGCAGGCAGACAGGGGGATATCAGCCCCAGCATTTT
. TRBJ2-3 TRBV7-3 TRBD2 CASSPRGGDTDTQYF TGTGCCAGCAGCCCCCGGGGGGGGGACACAGATACGCAGTATTTT
. TRBJ2-7 TRBV7-3 TRBD2 CASSPPLPAGVSYEQYF TGTGCCAGCAGCCCCCCTCTCCCTGCGGGAGTCTCCTACGAGCAGTACTTC
. TRBJ2-3 TRBV4-3 . CASSQVSGWRLDTQYF TGCGCCAGCAGCCAAGTCAGCGGGTGGCGGTTGGATACGCAGTATTTT
. TRBJ1-2 TRBV7-9 . CASTNLTNYGYTF TGTGCCAGCACCAACCTAACTAACTATGGCTACACCTTC
. TRBJ2-5 TRBV7-9 . CASSLGSETQYF TGTGCCAGCAGCTTAGGGTCCGAGACCCAGTACTTC
. TRBJ2-3 TRBV24-1 TRBD2 CATSRASTSGIRDTQYF TGTGCCACCAGTCGAGCGTCTACTAGCGGGATAAGAGATACGCAGTATTTT
. TRBJ1-2 TRBV5-1 TRBD1 CASSLGNRGTFGGYGYTF TGCGCCAGCAGCTTGGGTAACAGGGGGACGTTTGGAGGGTATGGCTACACCTTC
. TRBJ2-3 TRBV4-3 TRBD2 CASSQEAWTSGRTDTQYF TGCGCCAGCAGCCAAGAGGCCTGGACTAGCGGGAGGACAGATACGCAGTATTTT
. TRBJ1-1 TRBV5-1 . CASSLDRMDTEAFF TGCGCCAGCAGCTTGGATAGGATGGATACTGAAGCTTTCTTT
. TRBJ2-7 TRBV5-1 TRBD2 CASSSRSGGGHEQYF TGCGCCAGCAGCTCGCGTAGCGGGGGGGGCCACGAGCAGTACTTC
few TRBJ1-2 TRBV27 . CASSRYVRGQGYTF TGTGCCAGCAGTCGATACGTCCGGGGGCAAGGCTACACCTTC
. TRBJ1-4 TRBV5-4 TRBD1 CASSLRTGDTGEKLFF TGTGCCAGCAGCTTGAGGACAGGGGACACCGGGGAAAAACTGTTTTTT
few TRBJ1-5 TRBV28 . CASNPLGWTNQPQHF TGTGCCAGCAATCCCCTGGGATGGACGAATCAGCCCCAGCATTTT
. TRBJ2-1 TRBV11-3 . CASSLDTSVEQFF TGTGCCAGCAGCTTAGATACAAGCGTTGAGCAGTTCTTC
. TRBJ2-1 TRBV28 . CASSTPERNEQFF TGTGCCAGCAGTACCCCGGAGCGCAATGAGCAGTTCTTC
few TRBJ1-1 TRBV27 . CASSLLGAEAFF TGTGCCAGCAGTTTATTGGGGGCTGAAGCTTTCTTT
. TRBJ2-7 TRBV18 TRBD2 CASSRGTSGIYEQYF TGTGCCAGCTCACGAGGGACTAGCGGGATCTACGAGCAGTACTTC
. TRBJ2-5 TRBV9 . CASSVGRIQETQYF TGTGCCAGCAGCGTAGGGCGGATCCAAGAGACCCAGTACTTC
. TRBJ2-3 TRBV5-1 TRBD2 CASSLGLADRTQYF TGCGCCAGCAGCTTAGGACTAGCGGACCGTACGCAGTATTTT
. TRBJ2-3 TRBV5-6 . CASSLDVGTRDTQYF TGTGCCAGCAGCTTGGACGTGGGGACCCGGGATACGCAGTATTTT
once TRBJ2-3 TRBV5-4 . CASSRPTDTQYF TGTGCCAGCAGTCGTCCCACAGATACGCAGTATTTT
. TRBJ2-7 TRBV18 . CASSPNRVINEQYF TGTGCCAGCTCACCGAACAGGGTGATCAACGAGCAGTACTTC
. TRBJ1-1 TRBV18 TRBD1 CASSPPGQGRIEAFF TGTGCCAGCTCACCACCGGGACAGGGAAGGATTGAAGCTTTCTTT
few TRBJ2-1 TRBV28 . CASSLYRREQFF TGTGCCAGCAGTCTTTATAGGCGTGAGCAGTTCTTC
. TRBJ2-1 TRBV15 . CATSRALDPAEQFF TGTGCCACCAGCAGAGCTCTAGATCCAGCTGAGCAGTTCTTC
few TRBJ2-2 TRBV7-9 . CASSFRNTGELFF TGTGCCAGCAGCTTTAGGAACACCGGGGAGCTGTTTTTT
. TRBJ1-1 TRBV20-1 . CSASPGEEAFF TGCAGTGCTAGCCCGGGAGAAGAAGCTTTCTTT
. TRBJ2-7 TRBV15 . CATSRRGYEQYF TGTGCCACCAGCAGGCGGGGCTACGAGCAGTACTTC
. TRBJ2-2 TRBV5-1 TRBD1 CASSLGQGSTGELFF TGCGCCAGCAGCTTGGGACAGGGTAGTACCGGGGAGCTGTTTTTT
. TRBJ1-1 TRBV28 . CASSPRKTANTEAFF TGTGCCAGCAGTCCAAGAAAGACAGCAAACACTGAAGCTTTCTTT
. TRBJ2-3 TRBV11-2 TRBD2 CASSPLAGGYLGTDTQYF TGTGCCAGCAGCCCACTAGCGGGGGGGTATTTGGGCACAGATACGCAGTATTTT
. TRBJ2-7 TRBV30 . CAWSVLGGGSEQYF TGTGCCTGGAGTGTACTCGGTGGGGGCTCCGAGCAGTACTTC
. TRBJ2-7 TRBV28 TRBD2 CASSISGSERWDEQYF TGTGCCAGCAGTATTAGCGGGAGTGAGCGGTGGGACGAGCAGTACTTC
. TRBJ2-1 TRBV5-1 TRBD2 CASSVLATFSYNEQFF TGCGCCAGCAGCGTACTAGCGACATTCTCCTACAATGAGCAGTTCTTC
. TRBJ2-3 TRBV7-6 . CASSLRPGQTTTRPTQYF TGTGCCAGCAGCTTACGTCCCGGACAGACAACTACTCGACCGACGCAGTATTTT
. TRBJ2-5 TRBV5-1 . CASSLGSTGQETQYF TGCGCCAGCAGCTTGGGGTCCACAGGGCAAGAGACCCAGTACTTC
few TRBJ1-1 TRBV18 . CASSPLSQGLGPSTEAFF TGTGCCAGCTCACCACTTTCGCAGGGGCTCGGCCCCAGCACTGAAGCTTTCTTT
few TRBJ2-7 TRBV7-9 . CASSLYGEQYF TGTGCCAGCAGCTTATATGGAGAGCAGTACTTC
. TRBJ2-2 TRBV7-2 . CASSFRDLATGELFF TGTGCCAGCAGCTTCCGGGACCTAGCCACCGGGGAGCTGTTTTTT